Reported below is one T cell receptor (beta chain). This clone was observed a handful of times. Its antigen target is currently unknown. No much larger clonotype is one base removed from it; base qualities were not supplied. This record comes from a study of cytomegalovirus exposure and HLA in healthy donors (dated by TCRdb to about 2017). General notes on the study: The approximately 710 repertoires of the first cohort and the 120 validation repertoires were produced on the same platform, according to a later analysis. The study aimed to test whether cataloging public T cell receptors could reveal signatures of past pathogen exposure. In addition to the first cohort of 650 to 750 subjects, a separate validation cohort of 130 or so different subjects was used. The study combined high-throughput TCR immunosequencing, statistical association of individual TCRs with disease status, and machine learning to predict cytomegalovirus infection status.

Library creation used the immunoSEQ multiplex PCR assay. As for the authors' bioinformatics: A statistical classification framework was built for diagnosing cytomegalovirus status from the catalog of TCR beta chain sequences. The source is immuneACCESS, and TCRdb retained only in-frame sequences with V and J called. Part of the clones is not carried over; for the studies checked, unresolved V genes explain less than half of this, and the remainder is unexplained. The V and J calls and the clone size are those of that table, but D and trimming were determined from the DNA. The sample table records about 260,000 clones; roughly 91% of these occur just once. In total, the top ten clones hold 3.1% of the sample. From the germline V gene (reference sequence), CDR1 is PRHDT and CDR2 is FYEKMQ. The CDR3 measures 11 amino acids from cysteine to phenylalanine. This entry keeps only the CDR3 DNA: 33 bases, framed from base 1. V sheds 4 bases and J sheds 7 bases, leaving 4 bases between their ends.

Separate from the roughly 650-subject first cohort, the validation cohort of roughly 120 subjects was the group to which the donors belonged. Overall study results and their limits: The authors suggested that the approach could potentially be generalized to other disease states and immunological phenotypes. Of the cluster scores, about 94% were above 0 in a later analysis, which found that TCRs clustered in the first cohort also tended to co-occur in the 95 to 150 validation repertoires. Most TCR sequences were observed very rarely across donors, whereas some public TCRs were present in many individuals. All 120 repertoires were used to score co-occurrence in the validation cohort in a later analysis, because that analysis had no HLA typing for the cohort. In the study, approximately 160 TCR beta chains were listed as associated with cytomegalovirus. The classifier was reported to diagnose cytomegalovirus status with high specificity and sensitivity in both the original and validation cohorts. A few of the identified cytomegalovirus-associated TCR beta chains were confirmed in vitro to be specific for cytomegalovirus antigens.

The chain couples TRBV13 to TRBJ2-2; the D gene lacks a confident call. The TCR originated in a woman in her twenties or thirties in good health and CMV-seronegative. Material for sequencing was PBMCs. CDR3 loop: CASSSYGELFF. The nucleotide sequence reads TGTGCCAGCAGCTCCTACGGGGAGCTGTTTTTT.